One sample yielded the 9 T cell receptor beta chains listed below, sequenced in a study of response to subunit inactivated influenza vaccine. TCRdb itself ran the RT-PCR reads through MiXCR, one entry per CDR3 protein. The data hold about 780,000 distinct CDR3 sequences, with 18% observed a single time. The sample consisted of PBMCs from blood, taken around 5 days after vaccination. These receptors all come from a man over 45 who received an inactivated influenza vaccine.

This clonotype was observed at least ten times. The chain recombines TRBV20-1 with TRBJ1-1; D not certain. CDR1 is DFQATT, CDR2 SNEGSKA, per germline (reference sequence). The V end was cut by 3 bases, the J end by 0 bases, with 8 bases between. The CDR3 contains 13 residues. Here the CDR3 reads CSARAAMNTEAFF. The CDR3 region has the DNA TGCAGTGCTAGGGCCGCAATGAACACTGAAGCTTTCTTT.

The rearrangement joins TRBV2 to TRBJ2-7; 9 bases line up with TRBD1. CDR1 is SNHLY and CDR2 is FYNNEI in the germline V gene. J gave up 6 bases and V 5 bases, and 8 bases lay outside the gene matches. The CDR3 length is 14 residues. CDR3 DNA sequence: TGTGCCAGCAGTCACACGGGACAGGGCGCCGAGCAGTACTTC. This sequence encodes CASSHTGQGAEQYF.

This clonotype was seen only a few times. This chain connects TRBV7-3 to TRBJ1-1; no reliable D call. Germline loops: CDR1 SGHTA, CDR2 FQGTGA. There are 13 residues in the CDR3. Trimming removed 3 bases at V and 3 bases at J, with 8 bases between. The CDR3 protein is CASSLYEDTEAFF. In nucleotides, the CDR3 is TGTGCCAGCAGCTTGTATGAGGACACTGAAGCTTTCTTT.

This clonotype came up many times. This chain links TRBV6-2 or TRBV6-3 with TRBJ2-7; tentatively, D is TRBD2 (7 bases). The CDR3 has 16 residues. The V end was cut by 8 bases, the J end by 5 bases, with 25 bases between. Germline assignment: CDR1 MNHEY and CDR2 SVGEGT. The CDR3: CASEPATGGDVNEQYF. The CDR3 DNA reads TGTGCCAGCGAACCTGCTACGGGGGGCGATGTAAACGAGCAGTACTTC.

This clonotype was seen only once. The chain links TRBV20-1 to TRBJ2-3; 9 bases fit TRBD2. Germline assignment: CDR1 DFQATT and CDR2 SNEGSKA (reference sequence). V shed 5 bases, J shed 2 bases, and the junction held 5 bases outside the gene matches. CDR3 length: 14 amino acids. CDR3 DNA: TGCAGTGCTCAGGCTAGCGGGGTCACAGATACGCAGTATTTT. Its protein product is CSAQASGVTDTQYF.

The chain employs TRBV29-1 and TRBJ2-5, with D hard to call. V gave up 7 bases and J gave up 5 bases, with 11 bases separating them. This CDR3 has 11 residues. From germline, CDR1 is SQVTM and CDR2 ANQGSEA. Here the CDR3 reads CSAFGWETQYF. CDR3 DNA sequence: TGCAGCGCCTTCGGGTGGGAGACCCAGTACTTC.

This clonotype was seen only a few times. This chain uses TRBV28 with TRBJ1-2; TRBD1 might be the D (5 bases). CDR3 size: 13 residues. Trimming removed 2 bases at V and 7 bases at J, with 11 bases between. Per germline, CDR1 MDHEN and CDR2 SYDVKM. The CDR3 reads CASSLGAGFGYTF. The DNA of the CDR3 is TGTGCCAGCAGTTTAGGGGCAGGGTTTGGCTACACCTTC.

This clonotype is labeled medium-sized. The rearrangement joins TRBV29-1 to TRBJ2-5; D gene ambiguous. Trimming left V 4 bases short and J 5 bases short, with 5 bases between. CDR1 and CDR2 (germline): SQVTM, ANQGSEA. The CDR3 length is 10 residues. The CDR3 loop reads CSVVFETQYF. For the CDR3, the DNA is TGCAGCGTTGTATTCGAGACCCAGTACTTC. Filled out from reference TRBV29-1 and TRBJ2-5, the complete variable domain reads SAVISQKPSRDICQRGTSLTIQCQVDSQVTMMFWYRQQPGQSLTLIATANQGSEATYESGFVIDKFPISRPNLTFSTLTVSNMSPEDSSIYLCSVVFETQYFGPGTRLLVL.

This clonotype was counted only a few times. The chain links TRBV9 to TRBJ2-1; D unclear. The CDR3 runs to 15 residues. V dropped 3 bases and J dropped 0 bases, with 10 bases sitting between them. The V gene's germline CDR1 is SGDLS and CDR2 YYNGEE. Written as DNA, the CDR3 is TGTGCCAGCAGCGCGTCCCCGAGCTCCTACAATGAGCAGTTCTTC. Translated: CASSASPSSYNEQFF. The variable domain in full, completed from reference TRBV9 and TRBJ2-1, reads DSGVTQTPKHLITATGQRVTLRCSPRSGDLSVYWYQQSLDQGLQFLIQYYNGEERAKGNILERFSAQQFPDLHSELNLSSLELGDSALYFCASSASPSSYNEQFFGPGTRLTVL.